The entry below describes one T cell receptor (beta chain). CDR3 length equals 17 residues. CDR1 is MGHRA and CDR2 is YSYEKL in the germline V gene. The ends lost 3 bases at V and 1 base at J; junction bases unmatched: 7. Time point of the sample: pre-treatment sample, taken before nivolumab and TIL therapy. Pleural nodules or supraclavicular lymph nodes made up most of the excised metastases sampled. These data come from a study of TIL therapy for anti-PD-1-resistant metastatic lung cancer. The immunoSEQ assay was v3. Measured with immunoSEQ multiplex PCR; TCRdb has only the in-frame clones, and not every one. Of about 50,000 clones listed, roughly 70% are singletons.

This chain connects TRBV4-1 to TRBJ1-1, with TRBD1 matching 11 bases. This TCR was recovered from a person aged 25 to 79 with non-small cell lung cancer. The source was tumor tissue, collected at baseline. CDR3 protein: CASSHPGTGGGNTEAFF. The CDR3 nucleotides read TGCGCCAGCAGCCATCCTGGGACAGGGGGGGGGAACACTGAAGCTTTCTTT.